Described below is a single T cell receptor (beta chain) sequence and its context. No cognate antigen has been identified for it. Per-nucleotide qualities are absent, and no much larger clonotype sits a single base away. CDR1 and CDR2 were assigned from the germline V gene (reference sequence) as LNHDA and SQIVND. Cut back by 3 bases and 0 bases, the V and J ends lie 12 bases apart. The CDR3 covers 16 residues, taking in both the cysteine and the phenylalanine. The retained sequence is limited to the CDR3, 48 bases, with the frame set at the first base. According to the study, the label for this sample's time point signals: about 28 days (+/-7) after the second vaccine dose. AZD1222 recipients given second doses at about 4 weeks or at about 12 weeks were pooled, since spike-specific TCR depth and breadth were not found to differ between the two schedules. The vaccinee samples were drawn from two UK trials, COV001 and COV002, one of which was a single-blind randomized controlled phase 2/3 trial testing AZD1222 (ChAdOx1 nCoV-19) in healthy adults. For TCRbeta chain sequencing, PBMC samples were collected from trial participants at day 0 and at day 28 after the second dose.

The sample belongs to a study of T cell responses to AZD1222 COVID-19 vaccine (dated by TCRdb to about 2021). Regarding the complete study: TCR sequencing covered 233 trial participants: 207 given two doses of AZD1222 and 26 given two doses of MenACWY control vaccine. Trial participants were enrolled by age into 18-55, 56-69 and 70-plus year subgroups, with around 150, 28 and 57 TCR-sequenced participants respectively.

The CDR3 regions of human TCRbeta chains were subjected to immunosequencing. In the source study's methods: Repertoire TCRs were checked for matches against a reference library of SARS-CoV-2-specific TCRs that had been generated using the MIRA antigen-specificity platform. Breadth was defined as the fraction of unique TCRs that were SARS-CoV-2-associated. Depth was defined as the fraction of total T cells that were SARS-CoV-2-associated. Using the MIRA data, each spike-specific TCR was assigned both to the spike region to which the TCR was reactive and to a CD4 or CD8 class. Log10-transformed breadth and depth values were compared by one-way ANOVA with Sidak's multiple comparisons tests. TCRdb's version of the immuneACCESS table is confined to in-frame rearrangements and falls short of the full clone set. An unresolved V gene accounts for under half of the shortfall where checked; the remainder is of unknown origin. The DNA was the basis for D and trimming; V, J and clone size are from that table. For this sample there are under 150,000 clones; about 91% appear just once. The top ten clones comprise about a tenth of the sample.

What the research found in general, with its limitations: Conclusions about previously exposed vaccinees are limited because only five to seven AZD1222 recipients were SARS-CoV-2 seropositive at baseline. Participants were mostly white British and included more females than males, and it was suggested by the authors that clonal diversity may have been underestimated. Because no samples from the day 14 peak response were available, repertoires could be characterized only after the peak T cell response. A significant rise in spike-specific TCR breadth and depth was observed after two AZD1222 doses relative to day 0 and relative to MenACWY recipients. Nearly half of unique spike-specific TCRs reportedly recognized epitopes outside regions mutated in the B.1.351 and B.1.1.7 variants. The whole spike protein was spanned by vaccine-associated CD4 TCRs, and dominant responses were seen in regions 160-218 and 743-854. In the small 56-69-year group, the increase in depth fell short of significance, most likely because of low power.

The sequences come from peripheral blood, collected 28 days after the second AZD1222 dose. The chain employs TRBV19 and TRBJ2-1; the D segment could be TRBD2, given 5 matching bases. The TCR originated in an adult who received the AZD1222 COVID-19 vaccine. The CDR3 in this case is CASSMSAGSSYNEQFF. The sequence in DNA is TGTGCCAGTAGTATGAGCGCGGGCAGCTCCTACAATGAGCAGTTCTTC.